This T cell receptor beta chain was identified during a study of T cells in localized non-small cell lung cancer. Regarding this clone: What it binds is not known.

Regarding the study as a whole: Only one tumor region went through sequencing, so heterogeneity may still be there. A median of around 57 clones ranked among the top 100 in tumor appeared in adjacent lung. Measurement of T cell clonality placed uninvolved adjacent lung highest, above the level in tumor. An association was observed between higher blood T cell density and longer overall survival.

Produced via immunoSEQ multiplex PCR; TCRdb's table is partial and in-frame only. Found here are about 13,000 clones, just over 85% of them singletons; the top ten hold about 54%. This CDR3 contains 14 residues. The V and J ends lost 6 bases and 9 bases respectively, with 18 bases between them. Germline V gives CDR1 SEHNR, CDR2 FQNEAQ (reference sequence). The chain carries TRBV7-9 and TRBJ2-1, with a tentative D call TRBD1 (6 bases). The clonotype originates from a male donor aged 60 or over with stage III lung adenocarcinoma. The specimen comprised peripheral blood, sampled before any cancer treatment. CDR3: CASSFQGLRGEQFF. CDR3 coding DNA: TGTGCCAGCAGTTTTCAGGGGTTACGGGGTGAGCAGTTCTTC.